Shown below are 2 T cell receptor beta chains from a single sample sequenced in a study of blood T cell repertoires in COVID-19 (dated by TCRdb to 2020 to 2021). The library was obtained by the immunoSEQ multiplex PCR assay. The table comes from immuneACCESS by way of TCRdb, which keeps in-frame sequences with V and J called. Part of the clones is missing from these tables; in studies checked, under half for an unresolved V gene and the rest for unknown reasons. Within this sample are approximately 390,000 clones, with roughly 89% of them counted one time only. 5% to 8.5% of the sample lies in the top ten. The sequenced sample was peripheral blood. The receptors stem from a man aged 18 to 29 with active or convalescent COVID-19.

V and J are TRBV11-2 and TRBJ2-7, with D perhaps TRBD2 (6 bases). CDR3 length: 14 residues. Germline-derived CDR1 and CDR2 are SGHAT and FQNNGV. V was trimmed by 1 base and J by 3 bases, leaving 10 bases between them. CDR3 loop: CASSLVAGFYEQYF. The CDR3 nucleotides read TGTGCCAGCAGCTTAGTGGCGGGATTCTACGAGCAGTACTTC.

The CDR3 loop reads CASRPTIGGAEAFF. CDR3 sequence (DNA): TGTGCCAGCAGACCGACCATAGGGGGGGCTGAAGCTTTCTTT. The chain carries TRBV7-9 and TRBJ1-1, with a possible D match to TRBD1 (6 bases). The V and J ends lost 6 bases and 6 bases respectively, with 17 bases between them. The germline gives CDR1 SEHNR, CDR2 FQNEAQ (reference sequence). The CDR3 extends over 14 amino acids.